This TCR beta chain is drawn from a study of long-term antiretroviral therapy in people with HIV. In the study overall: The oldest specimens predate the 2015 immediate-ART recommendation by about a decade.

The assay, immunoSEQ v3.0, was run at survey level. TCRdb keeps only in-frame clones here, not all; method: immunoSEQ multiplex PCR. Of 15,000 to 20,000 clones in the sample, 75% to 85% were seen once. Regarding the study as a whole: Clonal expansions arising prior to ART prevailed in the repertoire at every time point. Narrower CDR3 length ranges marked HIV repertoires relative to controls.

A remark on this clone: What it binds is not known.

Only United States sites treated participants with HIV. Losses at the gene ends were 6 bases for V and 7 bases for J; bases not matched to a gene: 6. The germline V gene has CDR1 MNHEY and CDR2 SVGAGI. The CDR3 is 14 amino acids. The starting material was unsorted PBMCs, obtained at the start of antiretroviral therapy, before treatment. This TCR came from a man between 18 and 29 years old with HIV. The rearrangement joins TRBV6-5 to TRBJ2-2; 9 nucleotides match TRBD1. The CDR3 here is CASRRTGDNGELFF. CDR3 nucleotide sequence: TGTGCCAGCAGAAGGACAGGGGACAACGGGGAGCTGTTTTTT.